This T cell receptor beta chain was observed in a study of identical twins. Study conclusions and caveats: Clonotypes of the beta chain that were abundant in cord blood carried fewer insertions (memory repertoires showed none).

TCRdb reprocessed the 5' RACE reads with MiXCR, giving one entry per CDR3 protein. Found here are hundreds of thousands of distinct CDR3 sequences, 21% of them singletons; the top ten hold about 4.3%. In this sample, this clonotype turned up a few times. The antigen is undetermined. The sample was also reused in another study, on T cells expressing NK-cell markers. As reported in that work: Over 5 donors had dominant NKG2C+ clonotypes that comprised about 1.0-8% of their CD8+ T cells. In several donors, these clonotypes also led the CD3+CD56-NKG2C+ fraction. Clarity on HCMV specificity was lacking for the expanded NKG2C+ T cell clones.

Sequenced input: PBMCs. The sequence came from a woman between 18 and 30 years old in good health.

CDR3 region: CASSPRLAGGPPYEQYF. CDR3 nucleotides: TGTGCCAGCAGCCCGCGACTAGCGGGAGGCCCCCCCTACGAGCAGTACTTC. The chain employs TRBV7-2 and TRBJ2-7; 13 bases agree with TRBD2. V dropped 5 bases and J dropped 2; count of bases not matched to a gene: 9. The CDR3 loop spans 17 amino acids. Germline CDR1 reads SGHTA; CDR2 reads FQGNSA.